In this sample, the clone carrying this TCR beta chain turned up a few times. As yet, its antigen is unknown. TCRdb ran MiXCR on the reads and lists one entry per CDR3 protein. This sample has 140,000 to 150,000 distinct CDR3 sequences; 32% occur once, and the top ten carry around half. This specimen belongs to a study of T cell repertoires in cytomegalovirus infection. About the research overall: HLA-C-restricted CMV epitopes, recently identified, and well-studied HLA-B-restricted ones were used by the study.

The sample consisted of CD8+ T cells from cultured PBMCs, taken from culture after CMV antigen stimulation. This TCR derives from a human donor in good health (CMV status not recorded). Some clones in this sample may be carry-over from other donors' samples.

CDR3 bases: TGCAGCGTTGAAAGCAGTACTAGCGGGGGCTACAATGAGCAGTTCTTC. Translating gives CSVESSTSGGYNEQFF. This chain connects TRBV29-1 to TRBJ2-1; 11 positions match TRBD2. The length of the CDR3 is 16 residues. With 2 bases clipped from V and 3 bases from J, the junction kept 6 bases outside the gene matches. The germline gives CDR1 SQVTM, CDR2 ANQGSEA.